Presented here are 4 T cell receptor beta chains from one specimen sequenced in a study of cytomegalovirus exposure and HLA in healthy donors. Amplification used 60 Vbeta primers and 13 Jbeta primers. Clones were sequenced by immunoSEQ multiplex PCR, and TCRdb holds only the in-frame ones, with some missing. The sample has some 70,000 clones. The sequenced sample consisted of PBMCs. The receptor source for this set is a middle-aged man in good health and CMV-seronegative.

The chain joins TRBV5-6 to TRBJ2-1, with 10 bases matching TRBD2. CDR1 and CDR2 from the germline V gene are SGHDT and YYEEEE. J was trimmed by 8 bases and V by 4 bases; bases with no gene match: 12. This CDR3 has 16 amino acids. The DNA of the CDR3 is TGTGCCAGCAGCCCAAGGCCTAGCGGGAGTTCCGATGAGCAGTTCTTC. Protein: CASSPRPSGSSDEQFF.

The chain uses TRBV18 and TRBJ2-3, with D maybe TRBD1 (5 bases). Trimming cost V 2 bases and J 3 bases, with 18 bases left between them. CDR1 KGHSH and CDR2 LQKENI come from the germline V gene. The CDR3 length is 17 residues. The CDR3 sequence: CASSPDRFQGRTDTQYF. Written as DNA, the CDR3 is TGTGCCAGCTCACCAGATCGTTTTCAGGGTAGGACAGATACGCAGTATTTT.

The chain carries TRBV5-1 and TRBJ2-1; 12 bases match TRBD2. The germline V gene has CDR1 SGHRS and CDR2 YFSETQ. The CDR3 covers 17 residues. J gave up 7 bases and V 0 bases, and 8 bases lay outside the gene matches. The CDR3 DNA is TGCGCCAGCAGCTTGGAAAGACTAGCGGGAGTACGGAATGAGCAGTTCTTC. Its protein is CASSLERLAGVRNEQFF. The full variable domain, completed using reference TRBV5-1 and TRBJ2-1, is KAGVTQTPRYLIKTRGQQVTLSCSPISGHRSVSWYQQTPGQGLQFLFEYFSETQRNKGNFPGRFSGRQFSNSRSEMNVSTLELGDSALYLCASSLERLAGVRNEQFFGPGTRLTVL.

V gene TRBV29-1 combines with J gene TRBJ2-7, with 8 bases matching TRBD1. With 2 bases clipped from V and 2 bases from J, the junction kept 8 bases outside the gene matches. The CDR3 loop spans 15 amino acids. From germline, CDR1 is SQVTM and CDR2 ANQGSEA. The CDR3: CSVESLGQGAYEQYF. The CDR3 nucleotides are TGCAGCGTTGAATCACTAGGACAGGGTGCCTACGAGCAGTACTTC.